This T cell receptor (beta chain) derives from a study of blood T cells in healthy people across ages. Whole-study findings and limits: As naive T cell percentage varied, TCR beta diversity correlated strongly with it. Long-lived donors carried more naive CD4+ cells and greater diversity than aged donors.

A second PCR, run for roughly 7 to 12 cycles, used a sample-barcoded 5' primer plus a J-beta primer mix. Each cDNA molecule was tagged by a template-switch adaptor that had 12 random nucleotides. TCRdb fed the 5' RACE reads into MiXCR, producing one record per CDR3 protein. The table shows 1.5 million to 1.8 million distinct CDR3 sequences, with 42% occurring only once. J lost 1 base, V lost 3 bases, and 8 bases had no gene match. CDR1 is DFQATT, CDR2 SNEGSKA, per germline (reference sequence). The CDR3 has 16 amino acids. Regarding this clonotype: Its antigen remains unidentified.

Isolation yielded PBMCs, at least 6 million per sample, in every case. The V call is TRBV20-1, the J call TRBJ2-3; 9 bases line up with TRBD2. The sequencing sample was made of blood. The clonotype comes from a woman younger than 30 in good health. CDR3 residues: CSASSGSLFGTDTQYF. CDR3 sequence (DNA): TGCAGTGCTAGTAGCGGGAGCCTCTTTGGCACAGATACGCAGTATTTT.